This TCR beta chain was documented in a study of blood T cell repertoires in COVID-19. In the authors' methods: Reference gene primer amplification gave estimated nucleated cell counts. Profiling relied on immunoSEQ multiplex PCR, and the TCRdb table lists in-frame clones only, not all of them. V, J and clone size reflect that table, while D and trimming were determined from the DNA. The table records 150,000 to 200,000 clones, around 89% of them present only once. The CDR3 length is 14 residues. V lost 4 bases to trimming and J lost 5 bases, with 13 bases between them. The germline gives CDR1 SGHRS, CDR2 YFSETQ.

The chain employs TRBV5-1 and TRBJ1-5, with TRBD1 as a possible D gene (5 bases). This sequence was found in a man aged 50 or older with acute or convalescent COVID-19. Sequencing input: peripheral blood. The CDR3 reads CASSPQGLDQPQHF. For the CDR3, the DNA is TGCGCCAGCAGCCCGCAGGGCCTCGATCAGCCCCAGCATTTT.